The 24 T cell receptor beta chains in this list originate from one sample, sequenced in a study of Graves' ophthalmopathy and Graves' hyperthyroidism. RNA transcripts were the source from which TCR beta CDR3 regions were amplified. HTBI primers were employed in first-round RT-PCR, then a second-round multiplex PCR followed. In TCRdb, the multiplex PCR reads were re-called with MiXCR into one record per CDR3 protein. The sample yields about 600,000 distinct CDR3 sequences, less than 40% seen once. What was sequenced was peripheral blood or thyroid tissue (not recorded which). These receptors were obtained from an adult man with Graves' hyperthyroidism.

This clonotype was counted ten times or more. The J gene is TRBJ2-5, the V gene TRBV20-1, with 10 bases matching TRBD2. V shed 4 bases and J 2 bases; nucleotides not matched to a gene: 10. Looked up from germline, CDR1 is DFQATT and CDR2 is SNEGSKA (reference sequence). The CDR3 is made up of 16 amino acids. The CDR3 spells CSATWGVLAGQETQYF. The CDR3 coding sequence is TGCAGTGCTACATGGGGGGTACTAGCGGGACAAGAGACCCAGTACTTC.

This clonotype was counted many times. The gene calls are TRBV10-3 and TRBJ1-2; 9 nucleotides align to TRBD1. CDR3 size: 12 residues. The V gene end was trimmed by 10 bases and the J gene end by 12 bases; junction bases not matched to a gene: 12. Germline V gene sequence: CDR1 ENHRY, CDR2 SYGVKD. CDR3 amino acids: CATRRDREGNTF. The CDR3, as DNA: TGTGCCACCCGCCGGGACAGGGAAGGAAACACCTTC.

The V and J genes are TRBV5-6 and TRBJ1-1; unclear D gene. Trimming took off 3 bases at V and 4 bases at J, with 10 bases between the two ends. CDR1 and CDR2 from the germline V gene are SGHDT and YYEEEE. The CDR3 sequence is 13 residues long. Here the CDR3 reads CASSSGMSTEAFF. The CDR3 coding sequence is TGTGCCAGCAGCTCAGGAATGTCCACTGAAGCTTTCTTT.

This clonotype appeared a few times. The genes are TRBV28 and TRBJ2-7, with no clear D. Germline V gene data show CDR1 as MDHEN and CDR2 as SYDVKM. This CDR3 is 16 amino acids long. V was cut by 5 bases and J by 2 bases, with 19 bases left in between. CDR3 sequence (DNA): TGTGCCAGCAGTCATAACACCCACAGCCCAACCTACGAGCAGTACTTC. It translates to CASSHNTHSPTYEQYF.

The CDR3 spells CASSLAGMGADTQYF. The CDR3 DNA reads as TGCGCCAGCAGCTTAGCGGGGATGGGCGCAGATACGCAGTACTTC. The rearrangement uses TRBV4-1 and TRBJ2-7; 8 nucleotides line up with TRBD2. CDR3 size: 15 residues. The V and J ends lost 5 bases and 9 bases, in that order; junction bases with no gene match: 15. Looked up from germline, CDR1 is MGHRA and CDR2 is YSYEKL.

This clonotype was seen a few times. The gene calls are TRBV6-2 or TRBV6-3 and TRBJ2-5, with unresolved D. The CDR3 spans 14 residues. The V end was cut by 0 bases, the J end by 5 bases, with 10 bases between. Germline lookup yields CDR1 MNHEY and CDR2 SVGEGT. The CDR3 DNA follows: TGTGCCAGCAGTTACTCGCCCTCGGCGGAGACCCAGTACTTC. Its protein is CASSYSPSAETQYF.

In this sample, this clonotype turned up many times. The CDR3 DNA reads TGTGCCAGCAGTGAAGCGGGGGCCACCTCTGGAAACACCATATATTTT. Protein: CASSEAGATSGNTIYF. This sequence joins TRBV6-1 and TRBJ1-3, with a tentative D call TRBD1 (6 bases). Germline V gives CDR1 MNHNS, CDR2 SASEGT. The CDR3 has 16 residues. Between the trimmed V and J ends, which lost 0 bases and 0 bases, there was a span of 9 bases.

The chain joins TRBV24-1 to TRBJ2-7; 10 nucleotides line up with TRBD1. Germline loops: CDR1 KGHDR, CDR2 SFDVKD. J lost 4 bases, V lost 5 bases, and 7 bases had no gene match. CDR3 length: 15 residues. CDR3 bases: TGTGCCACCAGTGGCTCCGGGACAGGGGTTTACGAGCAGTACTTC. Protein product: CATSGSGTGVYEQYF.

The V gene is TRBV30, the J gene TRBJ1-5; tentative D call: TRBD1 (5 bases). Germline V gene data show CDR1 as GTSNPN and CDR2 as SVGIG (reference sequence). This CDR3 contains 15 residues. The V gene lost 0 bases and the J gene lost 4 bases, with 13 bases spanning the gap. The CDR3 DNA follows: TGTGCCTGGAGTGTACGGGGCCTAGGGAATCAGCCCCAGCATTTT. It is translated as CAWSVRGLGNQPQHF.

The J gene is TRBJ1-2, the V gene TRBV7-9, with 9 bases that match TRBD1. The trim removed 5 bases at V and 12 bases at J, leaving 10 bases unmatched. From germline, CDR1 is SEHNR and CDR2 FQNEAQ (reference sequence). The CDR3 loop spans 13 amino acids. The CDR3 nucleotides are TGTGCCAGCAGCACGGGACAGGGCAGTGGAAACACCTTC. This sequence encodes CASSTGQGSGNTF. The variable domain in full, with the rest retrieved from reference TRBV7-9 and TRBJ1-2, is DTGVSQNPRHKITKRGQNVTFRCDPISEHNRLYWYRQTLGQGPEFLTYFQNEAQLEKSRLLSDRFSAERPKGSFSTLEIQRTEQGDSAMYLCASSTGQGSGNTFGSGTRLTVV.

This clonotype was seen many times. V gene TRBV5-5 combines with J gene TRBJ2-7; 8 nucleotides agree with TRBD1. Germline V gives CDR1 SGHKS, CDR2 YYEKEE (reference sequence). The CDR3 runs to 13 residues. With 6 bases clipped from V and 2 bases from J, the junction kept 4 bases outside the gene matches. As DNA, the CDR3 is TGTGCCAGCAACGAACAGGGGGCCTACGAGCAGTACTTC. Its protein product is CASNEQGAYEQYF.

The chain links TRBV7-8 to TRBJ2-7, with 7 bases fitting TRBD2. Germline V gene lookup returns CDR1 SGHVS and CDR2 FQNEAQ. The junction had 6 bases not matched to a gene; V was cut back by 1 base and J by 6 bases. CDR3 size: 14 residues. CDR3 DNA: TGTGCCAGCAGCTTAGGCCGGGGGGTCGGCGAGCAGTACTTC. Translated, it gives CASSLGRGVGEQYF.

The table lists this clonotype with many counts. Mismatch with germline at one junction end may stem from a read error. The rearrangement joins TRBV13 to TRBJ2-7; D is possibly TRBD1 (5 bases). CDR1 is PRHDT, CDR2 FYEKMQ, per germline (reference sequence). The CDR3 length is 13 residues. The CDR3 DNA is TGCGCCAGCAGTTACAGGCGTTCCTACGAGCAGTACTTC. Its translation is CASSYRRSYEQYF.

This clonotype was detected many times. The chain joins TRBV25-1 to TRBJ2-5, with D uncertain. Germline V lookup: CDR1 MGHDK, CDR2 SYGVNS. CDR3 length equals 12 residues. V was shortened by 6 bases and J by 5 bases, with 10 bases between the two germline ends. CDR3 nucleotides: TGTGCCAGCAGGCATGAATGGGAGACCCAGTACTTC. Translated, it gives CASRHEWETQYF.

The chain links TRBV20-1 to TRBJ2-1, with D perhaps TRBD2 (7 bases). CDR1 is DFQATT, CDR2 SNEGSKA, per germline (reference sequence). V was shortened by 5 bases and J by 9 bases, with 17 bases between the two germline ends. The CDR3 has 13 residues. The CDR3 loop is CSAWGGASGEQFF. The DNA for the CDR3 is TGCAGTGCTTGGGGGGGGGCGTCGGGTGAGCAGTTCTTC.

This clonotype was seen at least ten times. A junction end diverges from the germline sequence, so it may reflect a read error. The chain is built from TRBV20-1 and TRBJ1-2; no clear D. CDR1 is DFQATT and CDR2 is SNEGSKA in the germline V gene (reference sequence). The CDR3 runs to 10 residues. This chain's CDR3 is CSAYRQDLFF. The CDR3, as DNA: TGCAGTGCATACCGGCAGGACTTGTTCTTC.

The chain carries TRBV29-1 and TRBJ2-7; 9 bases line up with TRBD1. J was trimmed by 4 bases and V by 4 bases; bases with no gene match: 8. There are 14 residues in the CDR3. Germline loops: CDR1 SQVTM, CDR2 ANQGSEA. The CDR3 DNA reads TGCAGCGTTGTTTCGGGACAGGGACAGTACGAGCAGTACTTC. Translated, it gives CSVVSGQGQYEQYF.

Notes on this clonotype: A read error may explain this, as a much larger clone is one base away. The chain combines TRBV4-1 with TRBJ1-2; 8 positions match TRBD1. CDR1 and CDR2 from the germline V gene are MGHRA and YSYEKL. The CDR3 sequence is 15 residues long. The ends lost 7 bases at V and 7 bases at J; junction bases unmatched: 14. The CDR3 region has the DNA TGCGCCAGCAAAAAGGACAGGGCGGTTGGGGGTGGCTACACCTTC. It translates to CASKKDRAVGGGYTF.

The chain uses TRBV9 and TRBJ1-2, with no clear D. Trimming took 4 bases from V and 6 from J, leaving 16 bases between them. The CDR3 is 14 amino acids. Germline V gives CDR1 SGDLS, CDR2 YYNGEE. The CDR3 DNA reads TGTGCCAGCAGCTTGGAGGTTGGATGGGATGGCTACACCTTC. Translating gives CASSLEVGWDGYTF.

This clonotype was counted a few times. This sequence joins TRBV9 and TRBJ1-6; tentative D call: TRBD1 (6 bases). The CDR3 covers 16 residues. V was trimmed by 0 bases and J by 3 bases, leaving 10 bases between them. Germline V gene data show CDR1 as SGDLS and CDR2 as YYNGEE. In nucleotides, the CDR3 is TGTGCCAGCAGCGTAGCAGGGGACCTCTATAATTCACCCCTCCACTTT. Encoded protein: CASSVAGDLYNSPLHF.

This clonotype has ten or more counts. The chain employs TRBV20-1 and TRBJ1-2; D remains ambiguous. Germline V gene lookup returns CDR1 DFQATT and CDR2 SNEGSKA (reference sequence). The CDR3 consists of 15 residues. V lost 4 bases to trimming and J lost 0 bases, with 15 bases between them. The CDR3 DNA reads TGCAGTGCTAACCGGGCTACGATATCTAACTATGGCTACACCTTC. It encodes CSANRATISNYGYTF.

The chain couples TRBV10-3 to TRBJ1-5; D is possibly TRBD1 (6 bases). V lost 4 bases, J lost 7 bases, and 29 bases lay in between. The CDR3 loop spans 19 amino acids. From germline, CDR1 is ENHRY and CDR2 SYGVKD. This chain's CDR3 is CAISAPASGGPGVGQPQHF. As DNA, the CDR3 is TGTGCCATCAGTGCCCCGGCTAGCGGGGGGCCGGGGGTGGGACAGCCCCAGCATTTT.

The genes are TRBV5-5 and TRBJ2-5; a weak D match, TRBD2 (5 bases). Trimming stripped 4 bases from V and 0 bases from J, with 13 bases between. Germline V gives CDR1 SGHKS, CDR2 YYEKEE (reference sequence). The CDR3 has 15 amino acids. CDR3 loop: CASSREGRNQETQYF. In DNA form, the CDR3 reads TGTGCCAGCAGCCGGGAAGGGCGGAACCAAGAGACCCAGTACTTC.

Concerning this clonotype: The conserved phenylalanine or tryptophan is not found at the CDR3 terminus, so this likely reflects a read error. The limits of the CDR3 on the DNA are not certain, so only TCRdb's listed CDR3 is given. The V gene is TRBV2, the J gene TRBJ2-7; the DNA was not compared with TRBD2, the D call given in the table. CDR1 is SNHLY, CDR2 FYNNEI, per germline. The CDR3 contains 13 residues when both ends are counted. This CDR3 is CASSDEWLAGANT.